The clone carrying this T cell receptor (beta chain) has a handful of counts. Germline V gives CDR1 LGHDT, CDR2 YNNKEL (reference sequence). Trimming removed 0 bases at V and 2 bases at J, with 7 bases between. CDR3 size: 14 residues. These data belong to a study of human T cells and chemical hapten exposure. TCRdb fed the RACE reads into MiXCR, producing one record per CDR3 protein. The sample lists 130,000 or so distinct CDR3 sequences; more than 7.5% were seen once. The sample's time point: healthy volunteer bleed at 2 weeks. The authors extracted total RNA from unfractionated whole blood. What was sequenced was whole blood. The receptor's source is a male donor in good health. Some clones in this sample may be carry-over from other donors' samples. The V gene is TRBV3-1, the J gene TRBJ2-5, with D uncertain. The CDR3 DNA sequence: TGTGCCAGCAGCCAAGATCTACTTCAAGAGACCCAGTACTTC. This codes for CASSQDLLQETQYF.